This is a list of T cell receptor beta chains from one sample in a study of blood T cell repertoires in COVID-19. Some clones are missing from TCRdb's copy, which holds only in-frame ones; the method was immunoSEQ multiplex PCR. Among fewer than 250,000 clones listed, about 87% were seen once. Sample: PBMCs or T cells enriched from blood (not recorded which). The origin of the receptors is a woman in her twenties or thirties with acute COVID-19. Each CDR3 is given with its conserved first and last residue. D genes are given only for firm matches. Clone sizes are given selectively: once, few, many, or a class where the clone is expanded.

V	size	J	D	DNA	CDR3
TRBV19	few	TRBJ1-2	TRBD1	TGTGCCAGTACCTACATCCTGACCGGGACAGGATATTATGGCTACACCTTC	CASTYILTGTGYYGYTF
TRBV7-2	.	TRBJ1-5	.	TGTGCCAGCAGCTTAGTGAGGGGGGGTCAGCCCCAGCATTTT	CASSLVRGGQPQHF
TRBV6-2/TRBV6-3	.	TRBJ2-7	TRBD2	TGTGCCAGCAGCAGTGGGGGGGTCCCCTCCTACGAGCAGTACTTC	CASSSGGVPSYEQYF
TRBV7-2	.	TRBJ1-1	TRBD1	TGTGCCAGCAGCTTGGAGGGACAGGGGCCGCCCAGCGGATTT	CASSLEGQGPPSGF
TRBV16	.	TRBJ1-3	.	TGTGCCAGCAGCCAATATTCCGCGTTTGGGGCCTCTGGAAACACCATATATTTT	CASSQYSAFGASGNTIYF
TRBV10-3	once	TRBJ2-5	TRBD1	TGTGCCATCAGAGGACAGGGCACGACCCAGTACTTC	CAIRGQGTTQYF
TRBV23-1	.	TRBJ1-3	.	TGCGCCAGCAGTCAATTATTCACAGGCGGCGGAAACACCATATATTTT	CASSQLFTGGGNTIYF
TRBV4-1	.	TRBJ2-7	.	TGCGCCAGCAGCCCCCGCCTGGAGGGGTACGAGCAGTACTTC	CASSPRLEGYEQYF
TRBV5-6	.	TRBJ2-7	.	TGTGCCAGCAGCCCTCGGTTCCCCCACGAGCAGTACTTC	CASSPRFPHEQYF
TRBV4-2	.	TRBJ1-1	.	TGTGCCAGCAACATCCCGGGACAACAGGACACTGAAGCTTTCTTT	CASNIPGQQDTEAFF
TRBV3-1/TRBV3-2	once	TRBJ1-1	.	TGTGCCAGCAGCCATCACCGGCAGAAGGGAGTGAACACTGAAGCTTTCTTT	CASSHHRQKGVNTEAFF
TRBV6-4	.	TRBJ2-1	.	TGTGCCAGCAGTGACTCGGGACATTCCAATGAGCAGTTCTTC	CASSDSGHSNEQFF
TRBV7-2	.	TRBJ1-1	.	TGTGCCAGCAGCCCTAAATTGAACACTGAAGCTTTCTTT	CASSPKLNTEAFF
TRBV14	.	TRBJ2-1	.	TGTGCCAGCAGCCAAGCCGGTTACTACAATGAGCAGTTCTTC	CASSQAGYYNEQFF
TRBV11-3	.	TRBJ1-2	.	TGTGCCAGCAGCTTTCGGAGTGGCTATGGCTACACCTTC	CASSFRSGYGYTF
TRBV6-5	.	TRBJ2-1	.	TGTGCCAGCAGTTACTCCGGGACAGCTAGCGATGAGCAGTTCTTC	CASSYSGTASDEQFF
TRBV19	.	TRBJ1-1	.	TGTGCCAGTAGTATTCGGGAGAACACTGAAGCTTTCTTT	CASSIRENTEAFF
TRBV3-1/TRBV3-2	.	TRBJ1-6	TRBD1	TGTGCCAGCAGCCAAGCTCCCCCCGGGACAGGTCCCCCCCTCCACTTT	CASSQAPPGTGPPLHF
TRBV2	.	TRBJ1-1	TRBD1	TGTGCCAGCAGGGAGGACAGGGCGAACACTGAAGCTTTCTTT	CASREDRANTEAFF
TRBV10-3	.	TRBJ2-4	TRBD2	TGTGCCTCGTCGGGGGGGAACATTCAGTACTTC	CASSGGNIQYF
TRBV2	few	TRBJ2-1	.	TGTGCCAGCAGGGTCGGCTCCTACAATGAGCAGTTCTTC	CASRVGSYNEQFF
TRBV7-9	.	TRBJ1-2	TRBD1	TGTGCCAGCAGTCTACACGACGGGACAGGGAACGGCTACACCTTC	CASSLHDGTGNGYTF
TRBV3-1/TRBV3-2	.	TRBJ1-2	.	TGTGCCAGCAGCAGTCGGGACACATCTAACTATGGCTACACCTTC	CASSSRDTSNYGYTF
TRBV6-2/TRBV6-3	once	TRBJ1-2	.	TGTGCCAGCAGCCCCAGGCTACTCTATGGCTATACCTTC	CASSPRLLYGYTF
TRBV2	once	TRBJ1-1	.	TGTGCCAGCAGCCCCCCGGGAAACACTGAAGCTTTCTTT	CASSPPGNTEAFF